This is a list of T cell receptor beta chains from one sample in a study of shared clonotypes between healthy human individuals. This table comes from immunoSEQ multiplex PCR, and its TCRdb copy is limited to in-frame clones, with some not included. In the table there are a few million clones, around 93% of which are singletons. Sequenced material: naive CD4+ T cells from PBMCs. These receptors were taken from a man between 18 and 35 years old in good health. Some clones in this sample may be carry-over from other donors' samples. The CDR3 runs from the conserved cysteine through the conserved F or W. D genes are given only for firm matches. Size is stated for part of the rows, as once, few or many counts, or as a class when the clone is expanded.

cdr3_aa: CASRGTGTTYRWSNQPQHF
cdr3_nt: TGTGCCAGTAGGGGAACCGGGACAACCTACCGATGGAGCAATCAGCCCCAGCATTTT
j_call: TRBJ1-5
d_call: NA
v_call: TRBV19
clone_size: few

cdr3_aa: CSVELNTGELFF
cdr3_nt: TGCAGCGTTGAACTGAACACCGGGGAGCTGTTTTTT
j_call: TRBJ2-2
d_call: NA
v_call: TRBV29-1
clone_size: NA

cdr3_aa: CASSPELGNYEQYF
cdr3_nt: TGTGCCAGCTCACCAGAGCTCGGTAACTACGAGCAGTACTTC
j_call: TRBJ2-7
d_call: NA
v_call: TRBV18
clone_size: NA

cdr3_aa: CVTGRLAAQETQYF
cdr3_nt: TGTGTGACTGGTAGACTAGCGGCTCAAGAGACCCAGTACTTC
j_call: TRBJ2-5
d_call: TRBD2
v_call: TRBV9
clone_size: NA

cdr3_aa: CASRTGTSADTQYF
cdr3_nt: TGCGCCAGCAGGACTGGGACTAGCGCAGATACGCAGTATTTT
j_call: TRBJ2-3
d_call: TRBD2
v_call: TRBV5-1
clone_size: NA

cdr3_aa: CASSLLGVEAQYF
cdr3_nt: TGTGCCAGCAGCTTGCTAGGCGTAGAGGCCCAGTACTTC
j_call: TRBJ2-5
d_call: NA
v_call: TRBV5-4
clone_size: NA

cdr3_aa: CASSLTGTQITGNTIYF
cdr3_nt: TGTGCCAGCAGTTTAACCGGGACACAAATTACTGGAAACACCATATATTTT
j_call: TRBJ1-3
d_call: NA
v_call: TRBV28
clone_size: NA

cdr3_aa: CASSHSPGGGLTDTQYF
cdr3_nt: TGTGCCAGCAGCCATTCCCCTGGGGGGGGGCTCACAGATACGCAGTATTTT
j_call: TRBJ2-3
d_call: NA
v_call: TRBV4-2
clone_size: NA

cdr3_aa: CASSQTGRKNTEAFF
cdr3_nt: TGTGCCAGCAGTCAAACGGGACGGAAGAACACTGAAGCTTTCTTT
j_call: TRBJ1-1
d_call: NA
v_call: TRBV2
clone_size: few

cdr3_aa: CASSVRGGTQYF
cdr3_nt: TGTGCCAGCAGCGTCAGGGGGGGGACCCAGTACTTC
j_call: TRBJ2-5
d_call: NA
v_call: TRBV2
clone_size: NA

cdr3_aa: CASSLGSGYSYEQYF
cdr3_nt: TGTGCCAGCAGCTTAGGAAGTGGGTACTCCTACGAGCAGTACTTC
j_call: TRBJ2-7
d_call: NA
v_call: TRBV11-2
clone_size: NA

cdr3_aa: CASSRPHGRYGYTF
cdr3_nt: TGTGCCAGCAGTCGACCCCACGGACGGTATGGCTACACCTTC
j_call: TRBJ1-2
d_call: NA
v_call: TRBV28
clone_size: NA